The 9 T cell receptor beta chains below all came from one sample that was sequenced in a study of cytomegalovirus exposure and HLA in healthy donors. The data were produced by immunoSEQ multiplex PCR, yet TCRdb's version contains in-frame clones alone and is incomplete. In the table there are roughly 260,000 clones, 90% of which are singletons. Sequencing input: PBMCs. The source of these receptors is a woman aged 18-29 years in good health and CMV-seronegative.

The chain recombines TRBV18 with TRBJ2-3; 8 positions match TRBD2. Germline-derived CDR1 and CDR2 are KGHSH and LQKENI. This CDR3 is built from 15 residues. V was pared by 6 bases and J by 7 bases, with 12 bases of the junction left unmatched. The CDR3 protein is CASSGRDGVINTQYF. The CDR3 DNA sequence: TGTGCCAGCTCCGGGAGGGACGGAGTGATTAATACGCAGTATTTT.

The chain uses TRBV18 and TRBJ2-7, with 7 bases aligning to TRBD1. V was pared by 6 bases and J by 2 bases, with 16 bases of the junction left unmatched. The CDR3 sequence is 17 residues long. In germline, CDR1 is KGHSH, CDR2 LQKENI. CDR3 amino acids: CASSSARQGLPTYEQYF. The DNA for the CDR3 is TGTGCCAGCTCCTCCGCCCGACAGGGCCTACCTACCTACGAGCAGTACTTC.

This chain joins TRBV2 and TRBJ2-7; 8 bases line up with TRBD1. From germline, CDR1 is SNHLY and CDR2 FYNNEI. CDR3 length equals 14 residues. Trimming cost V 1 base and J 2 bases; bases outside gene matches: 1. The CDR3 here is CASSEGTGPYEQYF. The CDR3 DNA is TGTGCCAGCAGTGAAGGGACAGGGCCCTACGAGCAGTACTTC.

V and J are TRBV2 and TRBJ1-2; maybe TRBD1 (6 bases). CDR3 length equals 14 residues. The V and J ends lost 8 bases and 3 bases respectively, with 16 bases between them. The V gene's germline CDR1 is SNHLY and CDR2 FYNNEI. The chain's CDR3 is CASLISQGHYGYTF. The CDR3 DNA is TGTGCCAGCCTAATATCACAGGGACACTATGGCTACACCTTC.

This chain connects TRBV5-6 to TRBJ2-7, with D perhaps TRBD2 (6 bases). V shed 1 base and J shed 1 base, with 12 bases lying between them. CDR1 is SGHDT, CDR2 YYEEEE, per germline. This CDR3 is built from 15 residues. CDR3 sequence reads: CASSLLGAGSYEQYF. CDR3 bases: TGTGCCAGCAGCTTGCTCGGAGCGGGTTCCTACGAGCAGTACTTC.

The chain carries TRBV5-1 and TRBJ1-2; D remains unclear. This CDR3 is 12 amino acids long. Germline assignment: CDR1 SGHRS and CDR2 YFSETQ. With 4 bases removed from V and 4 bases from J, the gap between germline ends came to 8 bases. The CDR3 sequence: CASSPGGYGYTF. CDR3 sequence (DNA): TGCGCCAGCAGCCCCGGAGGCTATGGCTACACCTTC.

The rearrangement uses TRBV7-2 and TRBJ2-5; 13 nucleotides match TRBD2. The J segment lost 4 bases and the V segment lost 4 bases, leaving 3 bases of the junction unmatched. In germline, CDR1 is SGHTA, CDR2 FQGNSA. This CDR3 region has 15 residues. Written as DNA, the CDR3 is TGTGCCAGCAGCTCCTGGACTAGCGGGGGAGAGACCCAGTACTTC. It encodes CASSSWTSGGETQYF.

The gene calls are TRBV19 and TRBJ1-1; D is possibly TRBD1 (5 bases). Germline CDR1 and CDR2: LNHDA and SQIVND (reference sequence). V lost 4 bases to trimming and J lost 7 bases, with 10 bases between them. The CDR3 has 12 residues. This CDR3 is CASSRGTVEAFF. The CDR3 bases are TGTGCCAGTAGTAGGGGCACTGTTGAAGCTTTCTTT.

This chain uses TRBV6-5 with TRBJ1-4; tentative D call: TRBD1 (5 bases). Germline CDR1 is MNHEY and CDR2 is SVGAGI. V was clipped by 6 bases and J by 7 bases, with 12 bases between them. This CDR3 region has 13 residues. The CDR3 region has the DNA TGTGCCAGCAGCCCCAGGGTCGGTGAAAAACTGTTTTTT. Translated: CASSPRVGEKLFF.